This T cell receptor beta chain was identified during a study of Ad26.COV2.S vaccination and SARS-CoV-2 variants (dated by TCRdb to about 2021). For context, the study as a whole: Donors in the vaccine arm were drawn from COV1001, a multicentre, randomized, double-blind, placebo-controlled phase I-IIa trial testing Ad26.COV2.S in healthy adults. Dosing of Ad26.COV2.S was intramuscular, at either 5x10^10 or 1x10^11 viral particles, delivered as one shot or as two shots spaced 56 days apart. The specificity and breadth of SARS-CoV-2-reactive T cell receptors after Ad26.COV2.S vaccination were assessed by TCRbeta repertoire sequencing. The TCR-sequenced set comprised about 32 samples: approximately 19 Ad26.COV2.S vaccine recipients, 5 placebo recipients and 8 SARS-CoV-2 convalescent individuals. Participants in the trial were split at random into five groups of five each, receiving low-dose or high-dose Ad26.COV2.S once or twice, or else placebo on both occasions. Blinding of investigators to trial group allocation was maintained during experiments and outcome assessment.

Interpreted using the paper, the treatment or condition label stands for: roughly 18 received Ad26.COV2.S at low or high dose, single or two shots; roughly five received placebo; per-sample allocation not given. Repertoires of vaccine and placebo recipients were sequenced from samples taken on day 63 after the first injection. Between 29 July and 7 August 2020, Cohort 1b enrolled about two dozen adults aged 18-55 years at one site in Boston, USA. Ad26.COV2.S was a replication-incompetent adenovirus type 26 vector expressing a prefusion-stabilized SARS-CoV-2 spike protein from the original Wuhan strain. Findings and caveats that apply to the study as a whole: Spike-specific TCR breadth was higher in Ad26.COV2.S recipients than in placebo recipients (P = 0.0014). Substantial breadth of spike-specific CD8+ and CD4+ T cell responses was reported after vaccination. Non-spike TCR breadth was comparable between vaccine and placebo recipients, consistent with the vaccine containing only spike. It was noted by the authors that total T cell responses may have been underestimated by the TCR breadth and depth analyses. Comparing responses between vaccine doses or regimens was not something the study was powered to do.

Ends trimmed: V by 0 bases, J by 4 bases; bases unmatched to a gene: 6. The CDR3, cysteine through phenylalanine, is 15 amino acids long. Just the 45-base CDR3 DNA is kept, in frame starting at base 1. CDR1 and CDR2, per the germline V gene (reference sequence), are MNHEY and SMNVEV. A word on this clone: What antigen it recognizes has not been identified. The input lacks base qualities; no much larger clone sits a single base away.

The immunoSEQ Assay was used to sequence TCRbeta CDR3 regions. After extraction, genomic DNA underwent amplification by bias-controlled multiplex PCR, followed by high-throughput sequencing. Per the authors' processing: Collapsing and filtering of sequences were performed to quantify the absolute abundance of each unique TCRbeta CDR3 region. T cell fraction was estimated by normalizing TCRbeta template counts to usable DNA, with usable DNA measured through amplification of reference genes found in all nucleated cells. Repertoire TCRs were annotated as SARS-CoV-2-specific when V gene, CDR3 amino acid sequence and J gene were exactly matched to a known reactive TCR set. MIRA supplied the reference SARS-CoV-2 TCR set, which was filtered for enrichment in COVID-19-positive ImmuneCODE repertoires so that public or cross-reactive TCRs were removed. Using the MIRA antigens, annotated TCRs were further analysed by specific ORF or by position within an ORF. Breadth was defined as annotated unique rearrangements over total unique productive rearrangements; depth was the summed frequency of those rearrangements. Two-sided Wilcoxon rank-sum tests were used to compare TCR breadth between groups. In TCRdb, the immuneACCESS table is reduced to in-frame sequences with V and J assigned. These tables do not hold every clone; where another copy was compared, an unresolved V gene accounts for under half, and the others remain unexplained. V and J calls and clone size are those listed in that table; D and trimming were worked out from the DNA. The sample has under 500,000 clones on record, over 80% of them singletons. More than 1.5% of the sample is taken by the ten largest.

The clonotype originates from a person between 18 and 65 years old who received the Ad26.COV2.S COVID-19 vaccine or a placebo. The chain is assembled from TRBV27 and TRBJ2-7, with 7 bases matching TRBD2. The sample was peripheral blood, taken in a trial of Ad26.COV2.S vaccine versus placebo. The nucleotide sequence reads TGTGCCAGCAGTTTATCGTTGGGGGGAGGGTACGAGCAGTACTTC. Translated, it reads CASSLSLGGGYEQYF.